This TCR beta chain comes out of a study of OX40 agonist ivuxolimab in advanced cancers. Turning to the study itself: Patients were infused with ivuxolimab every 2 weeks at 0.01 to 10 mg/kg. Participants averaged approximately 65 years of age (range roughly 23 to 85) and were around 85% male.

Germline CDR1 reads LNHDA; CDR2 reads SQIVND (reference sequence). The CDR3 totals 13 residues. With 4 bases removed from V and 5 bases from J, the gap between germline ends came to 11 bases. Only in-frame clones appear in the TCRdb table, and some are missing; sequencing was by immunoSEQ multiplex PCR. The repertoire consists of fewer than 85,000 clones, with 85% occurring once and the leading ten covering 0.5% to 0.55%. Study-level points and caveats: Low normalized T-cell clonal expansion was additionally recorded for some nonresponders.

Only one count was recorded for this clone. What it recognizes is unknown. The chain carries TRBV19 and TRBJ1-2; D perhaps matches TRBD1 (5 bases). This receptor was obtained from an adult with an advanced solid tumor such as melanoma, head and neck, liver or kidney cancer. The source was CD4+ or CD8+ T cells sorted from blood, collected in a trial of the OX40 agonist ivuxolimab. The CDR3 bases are TGTGCCAGTAGTACCCCAGGGATGTATGGCTACACCTTC. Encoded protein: CASSTPGMYGYTF. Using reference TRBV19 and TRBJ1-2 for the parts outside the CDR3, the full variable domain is DGGITQSPKYLFRKEGQNVTLSCEQNLNHDAMYWYRQDPGQGLRLIYYSQIVNDFQKGDIAEGYSVSREKKESFPLTVTSAQKNPTAFYLCASSTPGMYGYTFGSGTRLTVV.